What follows is one T cell receptor beta chain and its context. Profiling relied on immunoSEQ multiplex PCR, and the TCRdb table lists in-frame clones only, not all of them. The data hold around 1,900,000 clones, with 93% observed a single time. The J segment lost 7 bases and the V segment lost 7 bases, leaving 8 bases of the junction unmatched. CDR3 length: 12 amino acids. Germline assignment: CDR1 SQVTM and CDR2 ANQGSEA. This entry is derived from a study of shared clonotypes between healthy human individuals. Naivety among CD8 cells was defined by CD45RO negativity and positive CCR7 selection, thereby excluding terminally differentiated effector memory CD45RA+ cells.

The source of this sequence is a young man in good health. Some clones in this sample may be carry-over from other donors' samples. Sequenced sample: naive CD8+ T cells from PBMCs. The chain employs TRBV29-1 and TRBJ1-2, with 8 nucleotides matching TRBD1. The CDR3 coding sequence is TGCAGCGCCGTAGACAGGGGAGGTGGCTACACCTTC. Encoded protein: CSAVDRGGGYTF.